Following are 27 T cell receptor beta chains from one sample sequenced in a study of cytomegalovirus exposure and HLA in healthy donors. PCR involved 60 Vbeta and 13 Jbeta primers. Repertoires were generated with immunoSEQ multiplex PCR, while TCRdb's copy carries only in-frame clones and drops some. The table records roughly 140,000 clones, around 73% of them present only once. The material sequenced was PBMCs. The receptor set was obtained from a human donor in good health.

The chain recombines TRBV6-1 with TRBJ2-3; TRBD2 matches at 13 bases. Trimming at V came to 3 bases and at J to 4 bases, leaving 4 bases not matched to a gene. There are 16 residues in the CDR3. CDR1 is MNHNS and CDR2 is SASEGT in the germline V gene. The CDR3 here is CASSDYGLAGADTQYF. CDR3 sequence (DNA): TGTGCCAGCAGTGATTACGGACTAGCGGGAGCAGATACGCAGTATTTT.

This clone was seen a handful of times. The gene calls are TRBV27 and TRBJ2-7; the match to TRBD2 covers 13 bases. CDR1 and CDR2 from the germline V gene are MNHEY and SMNVEV (reference sequence). V shed 7 bases, J shed 6 bases, and the junction held 9 bases outside the gene matches. CDR3 length equals 15 residues. The CDR3 nucleotides are TGTGCCAGCACCAACAAAGGGACTAGCGGGATCGAGCAGTACTTC. Amino acids: CASTNKGTSGIEQYF.

The chain combines TRBV2 with TRBJ1-5; the D is unclear. Looked up from germline, CDR1 is SNHLY and CDR2 is FYNNEI. Trimming took 3 bases from V and 4 from J, leaving 10 bases between them. This CDR3 region has 14 residues. In DNA, the CDR3 is TGTGCCAGCAGTGACAGCGAGATTAATCAGCCCCAGCATTTT. Its protein is CASSDSEINQPQHF.

This chain links TRBV11-2 with TRBJ2-1, with 9 bases matching TRBD2. This CDR3 has 18 residues. The ends lost 1 base at V and 4 bases at J; junction bases unmatched: 11. Germline CDR1 is SGHAT and CDR2 is FQNNGV. Here the CDR3 reads CASSLGGAGAGGYNEQFF. The CDR3 DNA is TGTGCCAGCAGCTTAGGTGGCGCGGGGGCGGGGGGGTACAATGAGCAGTTCTTC.

The V gene is TRBV7-9, the J gene TRBJ2-1; D uncertain. The CDR3 runs to 10 residues. Germline CDR1 is SEHNR and CDR2 is FQNEAQ (reference sequence). V dropped 5 bases and J dropped 15 bases, with 11 bases sitting between them. The CDR3 nucleotides read TGTGCCAGCAGCCCCCGTCTGTCGTTCTTC. Its protein product is CASSPRLSFF.

The V gene is TRBV30, the J gene TRBJ1-2; D is perhaps TRBD1 (6 bases). This CDR3 is 11 amino acids long. Trimming removed 1 base at V and 8 bases at J, with 8 bases between. Germline CDR1 reads GTSNPN; CDR2 reads SVGIG (reference sequence). CDR3: CAWSAGGGYTF. For the CDR3, the DNA is TGTGCCTGGAGTGCTGGGGGCGGCTACACCTTC. Drawing the rest from reference TRBV30 and TRBJ1-2, the complete variable domain is SQTIHQWPATLVQPVGSPLSLECTVEGTSNPNLYWYRQAAGRGLQLLFYSVGIGQISSEVPQNLSASRPQDRQFILSSKKLLLSDSGFYLCAWSAGGGYTFGSGTRLTVV.

The V and J genes are TRBV11-2 and TRBJ1-1; perhaps TRBD1 as D (6 bases). Trimming removed 4 bases from V and 6 bases from J, with 18 bases in between. The V gene's germline CDR1 is SGHAT and CDR2 FQNNGV. The CDR3 totals 15 residues. The CDR3 loop is CASSSRQAGGPEAFF. The CDR3 nucleotides read TGTGCCAGCAGCTCGCGACAGGCTGGAGGCCCTGAAGCTTTCTTT.

The rearrangement links TRBV7-6 to TRBJ1-2, with TRBD1 as a possible D gene (5 bases). CDR1 and CDR2 (germline): SGHVS, FNYEAQ. The V and J ends lost 0 bases and 4 bases respectively, with 15 bases between them. The CDR3 totals 16 residues. The CDR3, as DNA: TGTGCCAGCAGCTTAGCGGCGGGGGACGGAGGCTATGGCTACACCTTC. It yields the protein CASSLAAGDGGYGYTF.

V is TRBV15 and J is TRBJ2-3, with D hard to call. The length of the CDR3 is 12 residues. The germline CDR1 and CDR2 sequences are LNHNV and YYDKDF (reference sequence). Trimming took 6 bases from V and 6 from J, leaving 10 bases between them. For the CDR3, the DNA is TGTGCCACCAGTTATATATCTGATACGCAGTATTTT. Amino acids: CATSYISDTQYF.

The DNA of the CDR3 is TGTGCCAGCAGCTTCGGACTAGCGGGAAACAATGAGCAGTTCTTC. As protein: CASSFGLAGNNEQFF. The chain is built from TRBV7-2 and TRBJ2-1; 12 bases agree with TRBD2. From germline, CDR1 is SGHTA and CDR2 FQGNSA. The CDR3 length is 15 residues. J lost 5 bases, V lost 3 bases, and 2 bases had no gene match.

This rearrangement joins TRBV7-2 to TRBJ2-3, with 7 bases fitting TRBD2. V dropped 3 bases and J dropped 2; count of bases not matched to a gene: 5. The CDR3 spans 15 residues. Germline lookup yields CDR1 SGHTA and CDR2 FQGNSA. CDR3 nucleotides: TGTGCCAGCAGCTTCCCTAGCGGATTCACAGATACGCAGTATTTT. Translating it yields CASSFPSGFTDTQYF. The variable domain in full, completed from reference TRBV7-2 and TRBJ2-3, reads GAGVSQSPSNKVTEKGKDVELRCDPISGHTALYWYRQSLGQGLEFLIYFQGNSAPDKSGLPSDRFSAERTGGSVSTLTIQRTQQEDSAVYLCASSFPSGFTDTQYFGPGTRLTVL.

This clone was seen a handful of times. J is TRBJ2-1 and V is TRBV5-6; 12 positions agree with TRBD2. The germline CDR1 and CDR2 sequences are SGHDT and YYEEEE. Trimming removed 4 bases from V and 2 bases from J; junction bases left unmatched: 4. The CDR3 length is 16 residues. The CDR3 nucleotides read TGTGCCAGCAGCATATGGACTAGCGGGACCTACAATGAGCAGTTCTTC. Amino acids: CASSIWTSGTYNEQFF.

The J gene is TRBJ1-5, the V gene TRBV6-1, with D perhaps TRBD1 (6 bases). V was cut by 8 bases and J by 2 bases, with 13 bases left in between. This CDR3 has 14 residues. Germline assignment: CDR1 MNHNS and CDR2 SASEGT. The CDR3 protein is CASAPRTGNQPQHF. The CDR3 region has the DNA TGTGCCAGCGCCCCCCGGACAGGCAATCAGCCCCAGCATTTT.

The gene calls are TRBV11-2 and TRBJ1-5, with D uncertain. The germline V gene has CDR1 SGHAT and CDR2 FQNNGV. The CDR3 spans 13 residues. Trimming shortened V by 1 base and J by 6 bases, and 7 bases separated the two germline ends. CDR3: CASSLADRQPQHF. DNA for the CDR3: TGTGCCAGCAGCTTAGCAGATCGTCAGCCCCAGCATTTT.

The chain is built from TRBV5-4 and TRBJ1-1; the match to TRBD1 covers 7 bases. Germline-derived CDR1 and CDR2 are SGHNT and YYREEE (reference sequence). J gave up 1 base and V 5 bases, and 5 bases lay outside the gene matches. This CDR3 contains 14 residues. Written as DNA, the CDR3 is TGTGCCAGCAGTCGGGACAGCCGGAACACTGAAGCTTTCTTT. Its translation: CASSRDSRNTEAFF.

The chain is built from TRBV6-5 and TRBJ2-5; TRBD2 is a possible D gene (6 bases). Trimming stripped 0 bases from V and 7 bases from J, with 15 bases between. CDR1 MNHEY and CDR2 SVGAGI come from the germline V gene. The CDR3 length is 15 residues. The CDR3: CASSYSPGPGGTQYF. The CDR3 DNA sequence: TGTGCCAGCAGTTACTCTCCGGGACCCGGGGGGACCCAGTACTTC.

The V and J genes are TRBV4-2 and TRBJ2-7, with D perhaps TRBD2 (5 bases). CDR3 length: 15 amino acids. From germline, CDR1 is LGHNA and CDR2 YNFKEQ. Trimming pared 0 bases from V and 2 bases from J, leaving 11 bases between. The CDR3 here is CASSQDRGTTYEQYF. The DNA for the CDR3 is TGTGCCAGCAGCCAAGATCGGGGTACGACCTACGAGCAGTACTTC.

This clone was seen a single time. V usage is TRBV7-3 and J usage is TRBJ2-1; 11 nucleotides match TRBD2. Germline CDR1 is SGHTA and CDR2 is FQGTGA. This CDR3 contains 15 residues. V shed 3 bases, J shed 5 bases, and the junction held 3 bases outside the gene matches. This chain's CDR3 is CASSFLAGGNNEQFF. The CDR3 DNA reads as TGTGCCAGCAGCTTTCTAGCGGGGGGAAACAATGAGCAGTTCTTC.

This clone showed up just once. The V gene is TRBV30, the J gene TRBJ1-4; 8 positions match TRBD1. The ends lost 2 bases at V and 7 bases at J; junction bases unmatched: 3. Germline V gene lookup returns CDR1 GTSNPN and CDR2 SVGIG (reference sequence). The CDR3 spans 13 residues. The CDR3 loop reads CAWSYRGSEKLFF. The CDR3 region has the DNA TGTGCCTGGAGTTACAGGGGGAGTGAAAAACTGTTTTTT.

The rearrangement links TRBV9 to TRBJ1-1, with 7 nucleotides matching TRBD1. The CDR3 has 15 residues. With 3 bases clipped from V and 0 bases from J, the junction kept 5 bases outside the gene matches. CDR1 is SGDLS and CDR2 is YYNGEE in the germline V gene. The CDR3 sequence is CASSDRGGMNTEAFF. DNA of the CDR3: TGTGCCAGCAGCGACAGGGGCGGAATGAACACTGAAGCTTTCTTT.

This sequence joins TRBV7-2 and TRBJ2-7; weak D call: TRBD1 (5 bases). V was cut by 5 bases and J by 0 bases, with 11 bases left in between. Germline CDR1 reads SGHTA; CDR2 reads FQGNSA. The CDR3 is 14 residues long. The CDR3, as DNA: TGTGCCAGCAGCCCACAGGAGTCCTCCTACGAGCAGTACTTC. This gives the protein CASSPQESSYEQYF.

The chain uses TRBV11-2 and TRBJ2-1, with D maybe TRBD1 (6 bases). Germline CDR1 and CDR2: SGHAT and FQNNGV. This CDR3 spans 15 amino acids. V lost 4 bases to trimming and J lost 3 bases, with 13 bases between them. The DNA for the CDR3 is TGTGCCAGCAGCTCTTACAGGGTGGACTACAATGAGCAGTTCTTC. Residues: CASSSYRVDYNEQFF.

The genes are TRBV11-2 and TRBJ1-2; D is possibly TRBD1 (6 bases). The CDR3 contains 14 residues. The V gene lost 5 bases and the J gene lost 4 bases, with 14 bases spanning the gap. Per germline, CDR1 SGHAT and CDR2 FQNNGV. CDR3 loop: CASSILDRTYGYTF. The CDR3 DNA follows: TGTGCCAGCAGCATCCTCGACAGGACCTATGGCTACACCTTC.

This chain joins TRBV10-3 and TRBJ1-1, with 7 bases aligning to TRBD1. The CDR3 spans 14 residues. The V segment lost 7 bases and the J segment 2 bases; nucleotides outside the gene matches: 7. From germline, CDR1 is ENHRY and CDR2 SYGVKD. The CDR3 DNA follows: TGTGCCATCAATCTTGGGACAGACAACACTGAAGCTTTCTTT. Its protein is CAINLGTDNTEAFF.

The genes are TRBV5-1 and TRBJ2-7; 7 nucleotides align to TRBD1. CDR1 SGHRS and CDR2 YFSETQ come from the germline V gene. The length of the CDR3 is 14 residues. J was trimmed by 4 bases and V by 4 bases; bases with no gene match: 8. The CDR3 protein is CASSVGTADYEQYF. CDR3 bases: TGCGCCAGCAGCGTCGGGACAGCAGATTACGAGCAGTACTTC.

This clone has only a few counts. The V gene is TRBV5-5, the J gene TRBJ1-2, with D perhaps TRBD1 (5 bases). The CDR3 is 13 residues long. V lost 5 bases to trimming and J lost 8 bases, with 16 bases between them. Germline CDR1 is SGHKS and CDR2 is YYEKEE (reference sequence). CDR3 residues: CASRTAVIGGYTF. CDR3 DNA sequence: TGTGCCAGCAGGACAGCAGTTATAGGCGGCTACACCTTC.

The chain links TRBV7-2 to TRBJ2-5; TRBD1 agrees at 8 bases. Unmatched junction bases numbered 4, after V lost 2 bases and J lost 5 bases. Germline V gene sequence: CDR1 SGHTA, CDR2 FQGNSA. The CDR3 has 14 amino acids. CDR3 amino acids: CASSLNYRGETQYF. DNA for the CDR3: TGTGCCAGCAGCTTAAATTACAGGGGGGAGACCCAGTACTTC.